These T cell receptor beta chains were read from a single sample in a study of shared clonotypes between healthy human individuals. Libraries were prepared by immunoSEQ multiplex PCR; TCRdb keeps only in-frame clonotypes and omits some of them. Among roughly 2.5 million clones listed, around 94% were seen once. Source material: naive CD4+ T cells sorted from blood. The origin of the receptors is a man younger than 35 in good health. The CDR3 runs from the conserved cysteine through the conserved F or W. The D gene is left open where the match is weak. Not all rows give a size; the values are once, few, many and, for expanded clones, a class.

DNA	CDR3	V	D	J	size
TGTGCCAGCAAGAAGGACAGTAATGGAAACACCATATATTTT	CASKKDSNGNTIYF	TRBV2	.	TRBJ1-3	.
TGTGCCAGCAGCGCACAGGGGGCCGGAGAGAAAGCTTTCTTT	CASSAQGAGEKAFF	TRBV5-4	TRBD1	TRBJ1-1	.
TGTGCCAGCAGCTTAGCGGGGGCGGGAGGGTCGAATGAGCAGTTCTTC	CASSLAGAGGSNEQFF	TRBV7-6	TRBD2	TRBJ2-1	once
TGTGCCAGCAGCCGAGCGGGGGATTTCGCCGGGGAGCTGTTTTTT	CASSRAGDFAGELFF	TRBV5-4	TRBD2	TRBJ2-2	.
TGTGCCAGTAGTCAAACCTCGGGGGGCACAGATACGCAGTATTTT	CASSQTSGGTDTQYF	TRBV19	.	TRBJ2-3	.
TGTGCCAGTAGTATAGGGGGACTAGCGGGGTCGGATACGCAGTATTTT	CASSIGGLAGSDTQYF	TRBV19	TRBD2	TRBJ2-3	.
TGTGCCAGCTCACCACCCCAGGGACTGGTCCTTTACGAGCAGTACTTC	CASSPPQGLVLYEQYF	TRBV18	.	TRBJ2-7	.
TGCGCCAGCAGCTTGACAGGGGATGGGACTAGCGCTAACACCGGGGAGCTGTTTTTT	CASSLTGDGTSANTGELFF	TRBV5-1	TRBD2	TRBJ2-2	once
TGTGCCAGTACGGGCCCTAAAGGGGGAACAGGAAACACCATATATTTT	CASTGPKGGTGNTIYF	TRBV6-4	.	TRBJ1-3	.
TGTGCCAGCAGCTTAGCGAATGGCGGGGGCACATGGGATACGCAGTATTTT	CASSLANGGGTWDTQYF	TRBV7-8	.	TRBJ2-3	.
TGTGCCAGCAAGTCGGGCAGAGCAAACACTGAAGCTTTCTTT	CASKSGRANTEAFF	TRBV18	.	TRBJ1-1	.
TGTGCCAGCAGCTTGGTCCCGGGAGAAATAAACACCGGGGAGCTGTTTTTT	CASSLVPGEINTGELFF	TRBV5-4	.	TRBJ2-2	.
TGTGCCAGCAGCTACCGGGACCCCAACACCATATATTTT	CASSYRDPNTIYF	TRBV13	.	TRBJ1-3	.
TGTGCCAGCTCGCTACAGGGGGCAGGAGGAAACACCATATATTTT	CASSLQGAGGNTIYF	TRBV18	TRBD1	TRBJ1-3	.
TGTGCCAGCAGTTTAGGTTTTGTACTAGCGGGTTTCGAGCAGTACTTC	CASSLGFVLAGFEQYF	TRBV28	TRBD2	TRBJ2-7	.